This T cell receptor beta chain stems from a study of CD8 T cells in ankylosing spondylitis. Study-wide points: There was reportedly significant enrichment of clones that were disease-linked in matched ankylosing spondylitis synovial fluid. For ankylosing spondylitis blood, a TCR beta motif of fewer than 10 highly homologous variants appeared characteristic. Past research had described some motif variants in reactive arthritis synovial fluid and blood. Disease-linked clones were found to be CD8+ and relatively rare in peripheral blood.

This CDR3 contains 13 residues. CDR1 DFQATT and CDR2 SNEGSKA come from the germline V gene (reference sequence). V lost 3 bases and J lost 4, with 10 bases in between. Only a few counts were recorded for this clonotype. As yet, its antigen is unknown. Quantitative 5'-RACE with molecular barcodes produced the TCR beta libraries. Using its own MiXCR run on the 5' RACE reads, TCRdb lists one record per CDR3 protein. The repertoire includes some 840,000 distinct CDR3 sequences, 12% of them detected once, and 0.45% to 0.6% sits in the top ten. The chain couples TRBV20-1 to TRBJ2-1, with D perhaps TRBD2 (6 bases). The source of this sequence is a male donor with ankylosing spondylitis. The source material was blood, either unsorted or a sorted T cell fraction (not recorded which). DNA of the CDR3: TGCAGTGCTAGCGGGGACTTATACAATGAGCAGTTCTTC. It is translated as CSASGDLYNEQFF.